The 10 T cell receptor beta chains given below trace back to one sample, sequenced in a study of blood T cell repertoires in COVID-19. Some clones are missing from TCRdb's copy, which holds only in-frame ones; the method was immunoSEQ multiplex PCR. The data contain some 400,000 clones, around 92% of them singletons. Material: PBMCs or T cells enriched from blood (not recorded which). These receptors all stem from a woman younger than 45 who had recovered from COVID-19.

This clone was seen only once. The rearrangement joins TRBV28 to TRBJ1-1; D is unclear. This CDR3 has 13 residues. Germline assignment: CDR1 MDHEN and CDR2 SYDVKM. The ends were cut back, 6 bases at V and 5 bases at J, with 13 bases in the middle. The CDR3 is CASRTGSGTEAFF. CDR3 in DNA: TGTGCCAGCAGGACCGGATCGGGGACTGAAGCTTTCTTT.

This chain uses TRBV4-1 with TRBJ2-7; perhaps TRBD2 as D (5 bases). V was trimmed by 0 bases and J by 5 bases, leaving 14 bases between them. Germline loops: CDR1 MGHRA, CDR2 YSYEKL. The CDR3 consists of 15 residues. The CDR3 sequence: CASSQEGWPGNEQYF. The CDR3 bases are TGCGCCAGCAGCCAAGAGGGGTGGCCGGGAAACGAGCAGTACTTC.

This clone was detected a few times. The same CDR3 is also encoded by other DNA sequences in this sample. This chain links TRBV3-1 (or the pseudogene TRBV3-2) with TRBJ1-6; D is ambiguous. V was clipped by 1 base and J by 6 bases, with 7 bases between them. This CDR3 comprises 14 residues. The germline V gene encodes CDR1 LGHDT and CDR2 YNNKEL (reference sequence). CDR3 DNA: TGTGCCAGCAGCCAAGCCCACAGTAATTCACCCCTCCACTTT. It encodes CASSQAHSNSPLHF.

This chain connects TRBV5-4 to TRBJ1-4, with D possibly TRBD1 on 5 matching bases. Per the germline V gene, CDR1 is SGHNT and CDR2 is YYREEE (reference sequence). V dropped 0 bases and J dropped 12 bases, with 15 bases sitting between them. The CDR3 contains 14 residues. DNA for the CDR3: TGTGCCAGCAGCTTGGGGGGAGGGACGGATGAACTGTTTTTT. Translated: CASSLGGGTDELFF.

For this clone: One junction end does not reproduce the germline sequence, and a read error may be involved. V gene TRBV7-7 combines with J gene TRBJ2-1; the D gene is possibly TRBD1 (5 bases). CDR3 length: 16 amino acids. The germline gives CDR1 SSHAT, CDR2 FNYEAQ (reference sequence). The CDR3 reads CASSSVLVQGWDEQFF. CDR3 bases: TGTGCTAGCAGCTCAGTGTTGGTTCAGGGTTGGGATGAGCAGTTCTTC.

This clone has only a few counts. The rearrangement links TRBV27 to TRBJ1-1; D is undetermined. The CDR3 consists of 14 residues. The V end was cut by 6 bases, the J end by 2 bases, with 13 bases between. CDR1 and CDR2 (germline): MNHEY, SMNVEV (reference sequence). CDR3 sequence (DNA): TGTGCCAGCAGCGCCTTTGGCCCCAACACTGAAGCTTTCTTT. Residues: CASSAFGPNTEAFF.

This chain uses TRBV28 with TRBJ2-1, with 9 bases fitting TRBD2. Germline V gene data show CDR1 as MDHEN and CDR2 as SYDVKM. This CDR3 has 20 amino acids. J gave up 0 bases and V 7 bases, and 19 bases lay outside the gene matches. The CDR3 DNA is TGTGCCAGCAACAGTGCTCGCGGGAGGGCCCGGGGAGGCTCCTACAATGAGCAGTTCTTC. It codes for CASNSARGRARGGSYNEQFF.

V and J are TRBV6-5 and TRBJ2-1, with TRBD1 matching 7 bases. The length of the CDR3 is 16 residues. CDR1 MNHEY and CDR2 SVGAGI come from the germline V gene. V dropped 4 bases and J dropped 6; count of bases not matched to a gene: 12. CDR3 nucleotide sequence: TGTGCCAGCAGTTCACTTGCATCGGGACAGTTCAATGAGCAGTTCTTC. This translates into CASSSLASGQFNEQFF.

The rearrangement joins TRBV11-2 to TRBJ1-3; a possible D gene is TRBD1 (5 bases). Germline CDR1 SGHAT, CDR2 FQNNGV. CDR3 length: 19 residues. V was cut by 5 bases and J by 0 bases, with 23 bases left in between. CDR3 in amino acids: CASSRQSLRSLRSGNTIYF. The CDR3 coding sequence is TGTGCCAGCAGCCGACAGTCTCTACGTTCTCTACGCTCTGGAAACACCATATATTTT.

This clone appeared once. The J gene is TRBJ1-2, the V gene TRBV28; 8 nucleotides agree with TRBD1. J lost 4 bases, V lost 5 bases, and 3 bases had no gene match. The CDR3 length is 13 residues. CDR1 is MDHEN, CDR2 SYDVKM, per germline. In DNA form, the CDR3 reads TGTGCCAGCAGTCACAGGGGGGCCTATGGCTACACCTTC. It encodes CASSHRGAYGYTF.